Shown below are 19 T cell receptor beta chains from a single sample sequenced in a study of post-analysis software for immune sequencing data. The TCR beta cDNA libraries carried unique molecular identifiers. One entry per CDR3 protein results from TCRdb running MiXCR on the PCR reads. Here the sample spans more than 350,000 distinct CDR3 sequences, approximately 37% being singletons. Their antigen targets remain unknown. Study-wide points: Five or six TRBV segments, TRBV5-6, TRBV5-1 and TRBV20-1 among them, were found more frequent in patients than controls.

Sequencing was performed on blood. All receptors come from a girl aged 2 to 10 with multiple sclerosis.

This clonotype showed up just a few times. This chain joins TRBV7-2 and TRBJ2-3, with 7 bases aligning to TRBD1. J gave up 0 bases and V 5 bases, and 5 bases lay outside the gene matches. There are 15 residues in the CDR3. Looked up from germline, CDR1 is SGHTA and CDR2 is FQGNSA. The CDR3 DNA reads TGTGCCAGCAGCCCGGGACAGATCAGCACAGATACGCAGTATTTT. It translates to CASSPGQISTDTQYF.

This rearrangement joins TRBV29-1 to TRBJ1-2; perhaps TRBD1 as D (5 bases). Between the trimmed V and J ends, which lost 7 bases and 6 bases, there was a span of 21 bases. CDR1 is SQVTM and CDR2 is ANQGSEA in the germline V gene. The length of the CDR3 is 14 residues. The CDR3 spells CSALSSQGFDGYTF. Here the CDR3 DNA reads TGCAGCGCCCTAAGTTCGCAGGGCTTCGATGGCTACACCTTC.

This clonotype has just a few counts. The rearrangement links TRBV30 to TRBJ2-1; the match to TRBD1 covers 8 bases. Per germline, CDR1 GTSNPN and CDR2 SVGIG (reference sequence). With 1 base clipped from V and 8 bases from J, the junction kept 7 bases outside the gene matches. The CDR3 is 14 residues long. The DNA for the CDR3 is TGTGCCTGGAGTGCCGGACAGGGTGATGATGAGCAGTTCTTC. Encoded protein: CAWSAGQGDDEQFF.

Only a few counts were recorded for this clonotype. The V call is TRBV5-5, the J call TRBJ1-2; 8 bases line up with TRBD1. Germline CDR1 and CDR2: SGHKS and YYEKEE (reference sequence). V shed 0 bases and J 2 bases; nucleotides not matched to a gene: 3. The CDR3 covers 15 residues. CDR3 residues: CASSLGTGMNYGYTF. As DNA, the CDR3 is TGTGCCAGCAGCTTGGGGACAGGGATGAACTATGGCTACACCTTC.

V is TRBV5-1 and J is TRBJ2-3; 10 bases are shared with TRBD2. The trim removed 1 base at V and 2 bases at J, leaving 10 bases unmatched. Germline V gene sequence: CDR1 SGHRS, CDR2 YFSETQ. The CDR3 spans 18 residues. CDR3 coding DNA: TGCGCCAGCAGCTTGCATGGAGCGGGGGGGCCGATCACAGATACGCAGTATTTT. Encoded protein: CASSLHGAGGPITDTQYF.

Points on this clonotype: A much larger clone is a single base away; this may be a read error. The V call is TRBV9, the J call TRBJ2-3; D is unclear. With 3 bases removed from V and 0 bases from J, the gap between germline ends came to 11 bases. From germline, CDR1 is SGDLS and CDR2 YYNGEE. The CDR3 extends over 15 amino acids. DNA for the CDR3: TGTGCCAGCAGCGCTGGCGATCCTAGCACAGATACGCAGTATTTT. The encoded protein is CASSAGDPSTDTQYF.

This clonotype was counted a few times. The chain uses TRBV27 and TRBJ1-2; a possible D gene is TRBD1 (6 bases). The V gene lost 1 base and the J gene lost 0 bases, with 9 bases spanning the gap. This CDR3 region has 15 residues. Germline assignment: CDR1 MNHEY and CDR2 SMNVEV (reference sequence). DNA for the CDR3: TGTGCCAGCAGTTTATACAGGGTCTCTAACTATGGCTACACCTTC. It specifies CASSLYRVSNYGYTF.

This CDR3 is CASSDEGAIANEKLFF. Here the CDR3 DNA reads TGTGCCAGCAGTGATGAGGGGGCTATAGCTAATGAAAAACTGTTTTTT. V usage is TRBV2 and J usage is TRBJ1-4, with 7 bases lining up with TRBD1. The CDR3 sequence is 16 residues long. The germline V gene has CDR1 SNHLY and CDR2 FYNNEI. The V gene end was trimmed by 3 bases and the J gene end by 3 bases; junction bases not matched to a gene: 7. The full variable domain, with the rest looked up from reference TRBV2 and TRBJ1-4, is EPEVTQTPSHQVTQMGQEVILRCVPISNHLYFYWYRQILGQKVEFLVSFYNNEISEKSEIFDDQFSVERPDGSNFTLKIRSTKLEDSAMYFCASSDEGAIANEKLFFGSGTQLSVL.

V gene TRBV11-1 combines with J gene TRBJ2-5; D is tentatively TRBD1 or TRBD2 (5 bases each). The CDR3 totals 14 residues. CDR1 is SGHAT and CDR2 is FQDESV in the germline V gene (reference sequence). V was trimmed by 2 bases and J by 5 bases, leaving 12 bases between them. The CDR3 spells CASSLLRDPETQYF. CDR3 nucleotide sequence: TGTGCCAGCAGCTTACTCCGGGACCCGGAGACCCAGTACTTC.

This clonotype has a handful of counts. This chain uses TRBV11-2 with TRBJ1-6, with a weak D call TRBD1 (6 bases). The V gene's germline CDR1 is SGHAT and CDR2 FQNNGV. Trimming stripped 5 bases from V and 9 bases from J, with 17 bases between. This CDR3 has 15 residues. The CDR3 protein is CASSQGWGGRSPLHF. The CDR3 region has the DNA TGTGCCAGCAGCCAGGGATGGGGGGGGCGTTCACCCCTCCACTTT.

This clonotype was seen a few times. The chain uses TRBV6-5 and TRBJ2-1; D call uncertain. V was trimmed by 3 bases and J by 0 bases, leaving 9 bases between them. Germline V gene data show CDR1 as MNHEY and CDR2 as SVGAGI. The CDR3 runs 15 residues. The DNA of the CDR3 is TGTGCCAGCAGTTATGGGCAGAGCTCCTACAATGAGCAGTTCTTC. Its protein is CASSYGQSSYNEQFF.

The CDR3 loop is CASNQGQGAYNEQFF. In DNA form, the CDR3 reads TGTGCCAGCAACCAGGGACAGGGCGCCTACAATGAGCAGTTCTTC. The chain carries TRBV14 and TRBJ2-1, with 9 bases aligning to TRBD1. Germline V gene sequence: CDR1 SGHDN, CDR2 FVKESK. Germline trimming cut 7 bases from V and 2 bases from J; bases unmatched to any gene: 6. This CDR3 is 15 amino acids long.

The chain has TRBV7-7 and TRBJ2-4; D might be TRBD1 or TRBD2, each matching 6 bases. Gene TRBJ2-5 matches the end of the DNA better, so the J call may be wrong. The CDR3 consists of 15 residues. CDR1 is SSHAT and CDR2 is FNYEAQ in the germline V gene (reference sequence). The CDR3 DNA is TGTGCCAGCAGCTCCCTAAGGGGGGCACAAGAGACCCAGTACTTC. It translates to CASSSLRGAQETQYF.

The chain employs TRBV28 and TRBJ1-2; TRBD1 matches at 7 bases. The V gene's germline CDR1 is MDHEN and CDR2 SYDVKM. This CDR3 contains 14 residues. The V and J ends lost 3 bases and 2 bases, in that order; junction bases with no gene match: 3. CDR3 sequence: CASSLGTVNYGYTF. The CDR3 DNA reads TGTGCCAGCAGTTTGGGGACAGTAAACTATGGCTACACCTTC.

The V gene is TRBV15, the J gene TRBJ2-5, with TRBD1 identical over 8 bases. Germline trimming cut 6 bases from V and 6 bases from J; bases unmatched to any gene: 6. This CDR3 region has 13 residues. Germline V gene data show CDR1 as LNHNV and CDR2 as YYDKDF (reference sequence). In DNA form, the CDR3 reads TGTGCCACCAGACCCGGACAGGGAAAGACCCAGTACTTC. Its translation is CATRPGQGKTQYF.

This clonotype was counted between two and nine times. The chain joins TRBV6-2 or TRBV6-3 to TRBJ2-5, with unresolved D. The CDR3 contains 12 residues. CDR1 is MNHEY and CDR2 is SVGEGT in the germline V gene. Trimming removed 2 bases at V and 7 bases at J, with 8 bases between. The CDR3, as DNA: TGTGCCAGCAGTTACGAGCATGGGACCCAGTACTTC. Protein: CASSYEHGTQYF.

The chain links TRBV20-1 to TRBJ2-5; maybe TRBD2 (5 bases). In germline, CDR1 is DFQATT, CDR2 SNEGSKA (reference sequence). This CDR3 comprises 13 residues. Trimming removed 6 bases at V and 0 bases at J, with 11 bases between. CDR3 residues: CSAPDGNQETQYF. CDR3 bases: TGCAGTGCGCCGGACGGGAACCAAGAGACCCAGTACTTC.

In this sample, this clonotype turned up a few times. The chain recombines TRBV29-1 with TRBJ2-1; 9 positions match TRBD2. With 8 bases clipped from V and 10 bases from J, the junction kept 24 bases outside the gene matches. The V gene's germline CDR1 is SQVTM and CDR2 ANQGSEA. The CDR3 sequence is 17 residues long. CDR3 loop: CSPRDASGIHPSYEQFF. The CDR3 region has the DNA TGCAGCCCCAGGGATGCTAGCGGGATTCACCCCTCCTACGAGCAGTTCTTC.

The CDR3 region is CASPGHLGTDTQYF. CDR3 nucleotide sequence: TGTGCCAGCCCAGGCCACCTCGGCACAGATACGCAGTATTTT. The J gene is TRBJ2-3, the V gene TRBV21-1. TRBV21-1 is a listed pseudogene. CDR3 length: 14 amino acids.